This T cell receptor beta chain was documented in a study of cytomegalovirus exposure and HLA in healthy donors (dated by TCRdb to 2016 to 2017). The study in broad terms: An earlier analysis of roughly 570 of the donors reported under 300 Gb of sequence data and approximately 120 million unique TCR beta sequences obtained from about 200 million T cells. All discovery cohort repertoires had been generated on a single sequencing platform. Of the roughly 400 genotyped donors, roughly 85% fell in the genetic ancestry cluster associated with self-reported Caucasian donors. Rather than drawing on any new phenotypic data, the later analysis identified candidate immune exposures from TCR beta sequences and the way those sequences occurred across donors. To decide whether each TCR beta V gene segment behaved as functional or pseudogenic, an earlier analysis of fewer than 750 of the donors relied on high-throughput TCR beta sequencing. Donor age, sex, ethnicity and CMV serostatus were collected together with the repertoire data. HLA typing covered class I and class II loci at four-digit resolution. Approximately 300 gigabases of sequencing data and tens of millions of unique TCR sequences were included in an early release covering around 600 HLA-typed donors. Besides the first cohort of more than 650 subjects, a separate validation cohort made up of roughly 120 different subjects was used. About five DR-DQ haplotypes were handled as single units for association and clustering, since linkage in the cohort was strong. In a later analysis, previously published TCR beta repertoires from hundreds of donors were re-analyzed and high-resolution HLA genotyping was added so that TCR occurrence patterns could be studied. The study was designed to test whether signatures of past pathogen exposure could be identified by cataloging public T cell receptors. Among 398 genotyped donors of the cohort, an average of around 250,000 unique TCR beta nucleotide sequences was sequenced per donor, of which 15% to 20% were non-productive. The study used immunosequencing to profile the T cell repertoires of 666 subjects and linked those repertoires to cytomegalovirus serostatus. Typing coverage varied by locus: roughly 620-640 donors for A, B, C, DRB1 and DQB1; approximately 520 for DQA1; around 610 for DPA1; roughly 450 for DPB1. To predict cytomegalovirus infection status, the study combined high-throughput TCR immunosequencing, statistical association of individual TCRs with disease status, and machine learning. A later genetic analysis took genome-wide SNP genotypes for about 55% of the 666 donors and used that subset as a discovery cohort. Overall study outcomes, separate from this receptor: V-gene and J-gene trimming of TCR beta chains was associated with a missense DCLRE1C variant in a later genetic analysis, and the association was replicated in an independent cohort. Because counts were too low, more than 15 rarely observed V segments, including chromosome 9 orphons, were left out of the earlier analysis of over 550 of the donors. According to a later analysis, most CMV-associated TCR beta chains appeared to be HLA-restricted, and the HLA associations seemed to be driven largely by CMV exposure. A total of 150 to 200 TCR beta chains were listed by the study as associated with cytomegalovirus. Specific HLA alleles were associated with over 15,000 TCR beta sequences at a false discovery rate of 0.05 in a later analysis. HLA typing was unavailable for some donors at each locus, so association tests used only the typed subset. A further reported finding was that TCR beta sequences accurately predicted the HLA-A and HLA-B alleles for most subjects in the first cohort. A group of highly shared sequence variants was considered likely to be a technical artifact of the sequencing pipeline. Because the 87-base-pair reads could not distinguish some IMGT-functional V segments, including TRBV6-2 and TRBV6-3, those segments were excluded. The classifier was reported to diagnose cytomegalovirus status with high specificity and sensitivity in both the original and validation cohorts. A few of the identified cytomegalovirus-associated TCR beta chains were confirmed in vitro to be specific for cytomegalovirus antigens. The authors suggested that the approach could potentially be extended to other disease states and immunological phenotypes. An earlier analysis of around 540 of the donors showed that most TCR beta V segments appeared in productive rearrangements either about 87% or about 30% of the time, which broadly matched IMGT annotations. In a later analysis, TCR association rates were found to vary across HLA loci, with the most associated TCRs seen for DRB1 alleles and the fewest for HLA-C alleles. For the cohort, immune exposure information was limited to CMV serostatus. According to a later genetic analysis, donors in an Asian-associated ancestry cluster had fewer N-insertions in productive TCRs than the roughly 700-donor mean. When HLA alleles, especially DR and DQ, strongly co-occurred, attributing TCR associations to individual alleles was difficult. Linkage disequilibrium might explain the correlated functional status among segregating V segments, but an unknown experimental factor could not be excluded. Several of the top co-occurrence clusters appeared to be linked to parvovirus B19, influenza, CMV and Epstein-Barr virus, according to a later analysis. While some public TCRs were present in many individuals, most TCR sequences turned up only very rarely across donors. Roughly uniform sequencing depth across donors was assumed in presence/absence analyses, although this assumption may not hold. This cohort had only TCR beta chains sequenced, and the lack of alpha or paired-chain data limited which features could be detected. A later analysis found that HLA-associated TCR beta chains were more clonally expanded and had lower generation probabilities than equally common non-associated chains.

V drops 4 bases and J drops 1 base, leaving 13 bases in between. Including cysteine and phenylalanine, the CDR3 has 15 amino acids. Solely the CDR3 DNA is kept, with 45 bases framed from the first base. From a lookup of the germline V gene, CDR1 and CDR2 are MRHNA and SNTAGT. The cohort was made up of 650 to 700 healthy bone marrow donors. All cohort members were sampled while nominally healthy, although unrecorded immune exposures were likely present. The donor tested CMV seronegative, placing the donor among the 350 to 400 seronegative members of the cohort. A peripheral blood sample was collected from each donor, and TCR beta sequencing was performed on peripheral blood mononuclear cells. Genomic DNA was extracted from the blood cell samples with the Qiagen DNeasy Blood Extraction Kit. Receptor libraries were prepared by the immunoSEQ multiplex PCR assay. The multiplex PCR relied on a mix of 60 forward primers for TCR Vbeta segments and 13 reverse primers for TCR Jbeta segments. Amplification of the CDR3 region of rearranged TCR beta genes was performed with a multiplex PCR assay on genomic DNA. Amplified TCR beta libraries were sequenced as 87-base-pair reads on the Illumina HiSeq System. Per the source publication's procedure: Across the 700 or so repertoires, a later analysis counted some 80 million unique TCR beta chains, about 10 million of which were shared by at least two donors. To remove PCR and sequencing errors, raw reads were error-corrected and collapsed into unique sequences using a nearest-neighbor algorithm that merged closely related sequences. V, D and J gene segments were assigned by aligning CDR3 sequences to IMGT reference sequences. Each retained sequence needed at least a six-nucleotide match to both a V gene segment and a J gene segment. Rearrangements were called productive when the CDR3 lacked stop codons and stayed in frame with V and J; all others were non-productive. CDR3 was defined according to IMGT convention as the region running from the second conserved V-encoded cysteine to the conserved J-encoded phenylalanine. The earlier analysis of 587 of the donors excluded sequences that lacked an unambiguous match to a single V gene segment. An earlier analysis of 450 to 650 of the donors called V segments functional above 56.7% productive rearrangements and segregating when the between-donor standard deviation exceeded 5%. A statistical classification framework was built for diagnosing cytomegalovirus status from the catalog of TCR beta chain sequences. A later analysis assigned V and J genes by comparing TCR nucleotide sequences with IMGT/GENE-DB human TR gene sequences. A later analysis assigned CDR3 sequences and most-parsimonious VDJ recombination scenarios with the TCRdist pipeline. A later analysis defined each TCR beta chain by its CDR3 amino acid sequence plus V-gene family, and excluded reads lacking a unique V-gene family. To address suspected cross-contamination and a sequencing artifact, a later analysis removed roughly 580 highly shared, low-generation-probability nucleotide sequences. For each public chain, a later analysis derived a clonal expansion index from normalized ranks of inferred template counts within each repertoire. In a later analysis, generation probabilities were computed using a VDJ recombination model fitted to out-of-frame rearrangements, and the results were checked against IGoR. A later analysis scored TCR-TCR, TCR-HLA and TCR-CMV co-occurrence with hypergeometric tests, applying a repertoire-size bias correction to TCR pairs. To estimate false discovery rates, a later analysis permuted the HLA or CMV assignments 20 times. A later analysis grouped co-occurring TCRs with DBSCAN, adding TCRdist sequence similarity when clustering within HLA-allele-positive subsets. Repertoires with fewer than 30,000 or more than 120,000 public chains were left out of co-occurrence clustering, as were about 5 repertoires with anomalous nucleotide sharing. TCRdb re-hosts the immuneACCESS table, in-frame sequences only. Its copies lack some clones; in the studies checked, an unresolved V gene accounts for under half of them, and the cause for the rest is not known. The V and J calls and clone size were taken over from that table, and D and trimming were inferred from the DNA. This sample holds hundreds of thousands of clones; 60% to 80% were observed only once. Of the sample, 1.5% to 2% is held by the ten largest clones.

This clone was seen more than once but under ten times. This receptor's antigen is unknown. Base qualities are missing; no much larger clone stands one base away. Source material: PBMCs. The chain uses TRBV6-4 and TRBJ1-1; the D gene is unclear. This TCR was recovered from a woman aged 25-40 years in good health and CMV-seronegative. The DNA sequence follows: TGTGCCAGCAGTGCTGAGGGCGGACGGAACACTGAAGCTTTCTTT. Its protein is CASSAEGGRNTEAFF.